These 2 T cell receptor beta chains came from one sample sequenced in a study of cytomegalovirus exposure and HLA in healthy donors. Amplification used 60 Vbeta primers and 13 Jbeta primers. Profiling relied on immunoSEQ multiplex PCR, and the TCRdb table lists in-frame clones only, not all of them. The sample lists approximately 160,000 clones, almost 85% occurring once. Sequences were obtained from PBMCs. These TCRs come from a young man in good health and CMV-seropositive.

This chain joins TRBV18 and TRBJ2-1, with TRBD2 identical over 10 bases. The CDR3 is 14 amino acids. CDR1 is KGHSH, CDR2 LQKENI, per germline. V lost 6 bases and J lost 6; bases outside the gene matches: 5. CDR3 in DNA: TGTGCCAGCTCCCGCGGACTAGCGGCCAATGAGCAGTTCTTC. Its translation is CASSRGLAANEQFF.

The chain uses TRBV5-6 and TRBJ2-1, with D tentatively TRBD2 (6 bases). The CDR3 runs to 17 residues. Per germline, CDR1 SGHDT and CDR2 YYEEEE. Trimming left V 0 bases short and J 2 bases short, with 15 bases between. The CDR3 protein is CASSLDRLALPYNEQFF. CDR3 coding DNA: TGTGCCAGCAGCTTGGATAGGCTAGCGTTACCCTACAATGAGCAGTTCTTC.